This T cell receptor beta chain was sequenced during a study of healthy donors' naive CD4 and CD8 T cells. Starting from 500 ng of total RNA, TCR libraries were made with linear amplification. TCRdb redid the calling of the reads with MiXCR, one entry per CDR3 protein. The sample holds around 180,000 distinct CDR3 sequences, around 70% seen once. Sorting defined naive CD4+ as CD4+CD8-CD45RO-CD45RA+ and naive CD8+ as CD8+CD4-CD45RA+CD27bright. This clonotype has just a few counts. The CDR3 runs 16 residues. CDR1 and CDR2 (germline): LNHDA, SQIVND (reference sequence). V shed 5 bases and J shed 4 bases, with 18 bases lying between them.

This TCR was recovered from a pool of human donors in good health; the sample pools cells from several healthy donors. This chain uses TRBV19 with TRBJ2-1, with D possibly matching TRBD1 (6 bases). Sequenced sample: naive CD4+ and CD8+ T cells sorted from blood, pooled from several donors. The CDR3 DNA sequence: TGTGCCAGTAGTCCCCAGGGGTTGATGGGGTACAATGAGCAGTTCTTC. This codes for CASSPQGLMGYNEQFF.